These T cell receptor beta chains were read from a single sample in a study of CD8+ T cells in alopecia areata. The protocol was immunoSEQ multiplex PCR, while the TCRdb copy is restricted to in-frame clones and leaves out a portion. The repertoire consists of around 210,000 clones, with 64% occurring once and the leading ten covering about 4%. The starting material was CD4+ T cells sorted from blood, obtained at week 4, from a patient treated with tofacitinib. The source is a human donor with alopecia areata. Both conserved end residues are part of each CDR3. A D gene is named only where the DNA matches it firmly. Only some rows state a clone size, as once, few, many or a class for expanded clones.

.	TRBV30	TRBJ1-6	.	TGTGCCTGGAGTATCCTCCGGGGCGGAAATTCACCCCTCCACTTT	CAWSILRGGNSPLHF
many	TRBV7-8	TRBJ1-3	.	TGTGCCAGCAGCTTAGCCGCGGGGGGAAACACCATATATTTT	CASSLAAGGNTIYF
.	TRBV27	TRBJ2-7	TRBD1	TGTGCCAGCAGTCAGGACAGGGGAGGGTACGAGCAGTACTTC	CASSQDRGGYEQYF
.	TRBV6-5	TRBJ1-3	.	TGTGCCAGCAGTTACTCGGCTGGACAGGGAAACACCATATATTTT	CASSYSAGQGNTIYF
.	TRBV5-1	TRBJ1-5	TRBD1	TGCGCCAGCAGCTCGGGACAGAATCAGCCCCAGCATTTT	CASSSGQNQPQHF
.	TRBV29-1	TRBJ2-7	.	TGCAGCGTCCGACGGGGGAGCTCCTACGAGCAGTACTTC	CSVRRGSSYEQYF
few	TRBV7-2	TRBJ1-2	TRBD1	TGTGCCAGCAGCCCCCGGACAGGCACCGGCGGCTACACCTTC	CASSPRTGTGGYTF
.	TRBV2	TRBJ2-3	TRBD1	TGTGCCAGCAGTGAGCCGACAGGGGCATGGGCAGATACGCAGTATTTT	CASSEPTGAWADTQYF
.	TRBV4-3	TRBJ1-2	.	TGCGCCAGCAGCCAAGATTCGACTAACTATGGCTACACCTTC	CASSQDSTNYGYTF
.	TRBV25-1	TRBJ1-6	TRBD1	TGTGCCAGTCTGGGACAGGGAAATTCACCCCTCCACTTT	CASLGQGNSPLHF
.	TRBV29-1	TRBJ1-2	.	TGCAGCGTTCAGGGAGGTGTGGGCTACACCTTC	CSVQGGVGYTF
.	TRBV6-5	TRBJ1-2	.	TGTGCCAGCAGTTACTTTTTTGGGCAGAACTATGGCTACACCTTC	CASSYFFGQNYGYTF
.	TRBV19	TRBJ1-5	.	TGTGCCAGTAGTATTGGGGTAGCCCAGCATTTT	CASSIGVAQHF
many	TRBV9	TRBJ2-6	.	TGTGCCAGCAGCGTAGAAGGGTTCCCCGGGGCCAACGTCCTGACTTTC	CASSVEGFPGANVLTF
.	TRBV13	TRBJ2-1	.	TGTGCCAGCAGCAGGGGACGTCCCTACAATGAGCAGTTCTTC	CASSRGRPYNEQFF
few	TRBV6-5	TRBJ2-7	.	TGTGCCAGTTTATCTGGCAGGGTCGGATATTACGAGCAGTACTTC	CASLSGRVGYYEQYF
few	TRBV25-1	TRBJ2-1	.	TGTGCCAGCAGTGAATATCGAGACAGCTACAATGAGCAGTTCTTC	CASSEYRDSYNEQFF
.	TRBV6-5	TRBJ2-7	TRBD1	TGTGCCAGCAGTTCATGGGACAGAAACTACGAGCAGTACTTC	CASSSWDRNYEQYF
few	TRBV4-1	TRBJ2-5	TRBD2	TGCGCCAGCAGCCAAGCGTCTAGCGGAGAGACCCAGTACTTC	CASSQASSGETQYF
.	TRBV5-4	TRBJ1-2	TRBD1	TGTGCCAGCAGCCCTGGACAGGGGGCTCACGGCTACACCTTC	CASSPGQGAHGYTF
few	TRBV29-1	TRBJ1-5	.	TGCAGCGTTGGGCAGGGCATCAATCAGCCCCAGCATTTT	CSVGQGINQPQHF
.	TRBV29-1	TRBJ1-1	.	TGCAGCGTTGAAAACAGTTTGAACACTGAAGCTTTCTTT	CSVENSLNTEAFF
.	TRBV25-1	TRBJ1-1	.	TGTGCCAGCAGTGAGCAACAGGGGAACACTGAAGCTTTCTTT	CASSEQQGNTEAFF
.	TRBV2	TRBJ1-2	TRBD1	TGTGCCAGCAGTTGGGACAGGAAGGACGGCCACACCTTC	CASSWDRKDGHTF
medium-sized	TRBV29-1	TRBJ2-5	.	TGCAGCGTTACAGGGATGGAGACCCAGTACTTC	CSVTGMETQYF
.	TRBV5-5	TRBJ2-1	.	TGTGCCAGCAGCTCCGGGACGGCTGAATTTGAGCAGTTCTTC	CASSSGTAEFEQFF
.	TRBV6-6	TRBJ2-7	.	TGTGCCAGCAGCCCCCTCGACCGGGTGAGGCAGCAGTACTTC	CASSPLDRVRQQYF
once	TRBV5-1	TRBJ2-7	TRBD2	TGCGCCAGCAGTTTCAGCGGGGTCTACGAGCAGTACTTC	CASSFSGVYEQYF
.	TRBV2	TRBJ1-2	.	TGTGCCAGCAGTGAACAAGGGGTTGGCTACACCTTC	CASSEQGVGYTF
.	TRBV18	TRBJ1-1	.	TGTGCCAGCTCACCAGCCTTGGCTAACACTGAAGCTTTCTTT	CASSPALANTEAFF
.	TRBV29-1	TRBJ2-3	.	TGCAGCGCAGCTAGCACAGATACGCAGTATTTT	CSAASTDTQYF
.	TRBV9	TRBJ2-1	TRBD2	TGTGCCAGCAGCGTAGTCGGGGGGGCCATCTTTGAGCAGTTCTTC	CASSVVGGAIFEQFF
few	TRBV25-1	TRBJ2-7	TRBD1	TGTGCCAGCAGTGAAACAGGGGCCCTTATGAAGGAGCAGTACTTC	CASSETGALMKEQYF
.	TRBV4-2	TRBJ2-2	TRBD1	TGTGCCAGCAGCCCCGGACAGGGCCAGTTCGGGGAGCTGTTTTTT	CASSPGQGQFGELFF
once	TRBV7-2	TRBJ1-2	TRBD1	TGTGCCAGCAGCTCTTACAGGGGGGACTACTATGGCTACACCTTC	CASSSYRGDYYGYTF
.	TRBV19	TRBJ1-2	TRBD1	TGTGCCAGTAAGGGACAGGGGCCTCCTAACTATGGCTACACCTTC	CASKGQGPPNYGYTF
.	TRBV9	TRBJ1-1	.	TGTGCCAGCAGCAGGGTGAACACTGAAGCTTTCTTT	CASSRVNTEAFF
.	TRBV18	TRBJ2-6	.	TGTGCCAGCTCACCACCGGAAGGCGACTCTGGGGCCAACGTCCTGACTTTC	CASSPPEGDSGANVLTF
.	TRBV5-1	TRBJ1-5	.	TGCGCCAGCAGCTTTTGGGGAGGCAATCAGCCCCAGCATTTT	CASSFWGGNQPQHF
.	TRBV5-1	TRBJ1-2	.	TGCGCCAGCAGCGCGATTACAGGGACTTTTGGCTACACCTTC	CASSAITGTFGYTF
few	TRBV5-4	TRBJ2-5	.	TGTGCCAGCAGCAATAGGGGGCAAGAGACCCAGTACTTC	CASSNRGQETQYF
.	TRBV4-1	TRBJ1-1	.	TGCGCCAGCAGCCAAGATAGCGGTGGGAGGGTAGTTTTT	CASSQDSGGRVVF
.	TRBV5-1	TRBJ1-1	.	TGCGCCAGCAGCTTGGGCCCGACTCTGAACACTGAAGCTTTCTTT	CASSLGPTLNTEAFF
.	TRBV23-1	TRBJ1-5	.	TGCGCCAGCAGTACAGGCGATAGCAATCAGCCCCAGCATTTT	CASSTGDSNQPQHF
.	TRBV5-4	TRBJ1-6	TRBD1	TGTGCCAGCAGCTTGGGGACAGGGCTAAGTAATTCACCCCTCCACTTT	CASSLGTGLSNSPLHF
.	TRBV29-1	TRBJ2-3	.	TGCAGCGTTGTGAGGGCAGATACGCAGTATTTT	CSVVRADTQYF
.	TRBV30	TRBJ1-5	TRBD1	TGTGCCTGGAGTCAGGGGGCTGGCAATCAGCCCCAGCATTTT	CAWSQGAGNQPQHF
.	TRBV29-1	TRBJ2-3	TRBD1	TGCAGCGTCGGACAGGCCACAGATACGCAGTATTTT	CSVGQATDTQYF
.	TRBV9	TRBJ2-3	.	TGTGCCAGCAGCGTAGACAGGGCCACAGATACGCAGTATTTT	CASSVDRATDTQYF
.	TRBV5-6	TRBJ1-5	TRBD1	TGTGCCAGCAGCTTGACAGGGGATCAGCCCCAGCATTTT	CASSLTGDQPQHF
.	TRBV5-1	TRBJ2-3	.	TGCGCCAGCAGCTGGGAAGATACGCAGTATTTT	CASSWEDTQYF
.	TRBV7-2	TRBJ1-1	.	TGTGCCAGCAGCTCGGCCTGGAACACTGAAGCTTTCTTT	CASSSAWNTEAFF
.	TRBV5-6	TRBJ2-5	.	TGTGCCAGCAGCTTGGCAACTAGGGAAGAGACCCAGTACTTC	CASSLATREETQYF
few	TRBV6-1	TRBJ1-6	.	TGTGCCAGCAGTGAATTGCCCAGGTTAAATTCACCCCTCCACTTT	CASSELPRLNSPLHF
few	TRBV20-1	TRBJ1-5	.	TGCAGTGCCGGCGTAGGGCCCCAGCATTTT	CSAGVGPQHF
.	TRBV6-1	TRBJ1-5	.	TGTGCCAGCGACGTCTATAGCAATCAGCCCCAGCATTTT	CASDVYSNQPQHF
few	TRBV30	TRBJ1-1	TRBD1	TGTGCCGGACAGGGACAGTCGAACACTGAAGCTTTCTTT	CAGQGQSNTEAFF
few	TRBV4-2	TRBJ1-2	.	TGTGCCAGCAGCCAAGATCCATCGGGGGCGCAGGATGGCTACACCTTC	CASSQDPSGAQDGYTF
.	TRBV2	TRBJ2-6	TRBD1	TGTGCCAGCTGGGGACAGACTGGGGCCAACGTCCTGACTTTC	CASWGQTGANVLTF
.	TRBV7-3	TRBJ2-1	.	TGTGCCAGCAGCTTTAGCAGGGGTGGGCATGAGCAGTTCTTC	CASSFSRGGHEQFF